One sample yielded the 21 T cell receptor beta chains listed below, sequenced in a study of blood T cell repertoires in COVID-19. Sequencing used immunoSEQ multiplex PCR; TCRdb keeps in-frame clones, though not all of them. The sample lists 180,000 or so clones, around 86% occurring once. Sequenced input: peripheral blood. The receptors come from a man between 60 and 75 years old with acute or convalescent COVID-19.

This clone has just one count. This chain joins TRBV28 and TRBJ2-3; TRBD1 matches 11 bases. Germline V lookup: CDR1 MDHEN, CDR2 SYDVKM. The CDR3 totals 16 residues. Germline trimming cut 2 bases from V and 2 bases from J; bases unmatched to any gene: 3. CDR3 nucleotides: TGTGCCAGCAGTTTACAAGGACAGGGGGCCACAGATACGCAGTATTTT. Encoded protein: CASSLQGQGATDTQYF.

This clone was recorded a few times. V is TRBV21-1 and J is TRBJ2-2; no DNA check was done on the table's D call, TRBD1. TRBV21-1 is noted as a pseudogene. CDR3 length: 16 residues. CDR3 sequence (DNA): TGTGCCAGCAGCAAAAAGGGGACAGGGGAAAACGGGGAGCTGTTTTTT. Residues: CASSKKGTGENGELFF.

The CDR3 nucleotides read TGTGCCAGCAGCTTAGTGGCAACTAGCGGGAGAAACACCGGGGAGCTGTTTTTT. It codes for CASSLVATSGRNTGELFF. V gene TRBV11-2 combines with J gene TRBJ2-2, with TRBD2 matching over 11 bases. CDR1 and CDR2 (germline): SGHAT, FQNNGV. Trimming cost V 1 base and J 2 bases; bases outside gene matches: 6. The CDR3 length is 18 residues.

The genes are TRBV28 and TRBJ1-6; D ambiguous. Trimming removed 2 bases at V and 8 bases at J, with 13 bases between. The CDR3 extends over 15 amino acids. Germline CDR1 and CDR2: MDHEN and SYDVKM. The CDR3 nucleotides read TGTGCCAGCAGTTTAATCGGTCAGGTTTATTCACCCCTCCACTTT. Translating it yields CASSLIGQVYSPLHF.

The chain joins TRBV24-1 to TRBJ2-7, with 10 nucleotides matching TRBD1. Germline V gene sequence: CDR1 KGHDR, CDR2 SFDVKD. This CDR3 is built from 17 residues. With 3 bases clipped from V and 6 bases from J, the junction kept 13 bases outside the gene matches. The CDR3 region has the DNA TGTGCCACCAGTGATCCGAAACGGACAGGGGGTCGGGGCGAGCAGTACTTC. Translating it yields CATSDPKRTGGRGEQYF.

The rearrangement uses TRBV2 and TRBJ2-7, with 11 bases aligning to TRBD2. The CDR3 is made up of 14 amino acids. The germline V gene encodes CDR1 SNHLY and CDR2 FYNNEI. V was pared by 6 bases and J by 3 bases, with 4 bases of the junction left unmatched. CDR3 DNA: TGTGCCAGCAGCGGACTAGCGGGTTTCTACGAGCAGTACTTC. It codes for CASSGLAGFYEQYF.

In this sample, this clone turned up a few times. Other DNA sequences within the sample encode an identical CDR3. The chain joins TRBV6-5 to TRBJ1-5, with D tentatively TRBD1 (5 bases). The CDR3 consists of 15 residues. Deletions cut 0 bases from V and 2 bases from J, with 8 bases between. Germline V gives CDR1 MNHEY, CDR2 SVGAGI. CDR3 protein: CASSYSSRGNQPQHF. The CDR3 region has the DNA TGTGCCAGCAGTTACTCGTCCAGGGGCAATCAGCCCCAGCATTTT.

The J gene is TRBJ1-2, the V gene TRBV6-5; 9 bases map to TRBD1. J lost 4 bases, V lost 2 bases, and 8 bases had no gene match. Per the germline V gene, CDR1 is MNHEY and CDR2 is SVGAGI. The CDR3 loop spans 16 amino acids. Here the CDR3 DNA reads TGTGCCAGCAGTTACAACCCCAGACAGGGGGTCTATGGCTACACCTTC. Its translation is CASSYNPRQGVYGYTF.

The chain uses TRBV28 and TRBJ2-7; 7 bases map to TRBD2. After removal of 6 bases from V and 1 base from J, the junction contained 12 bases not matched to a gene. Germline V gene lookup returns CDR1 MDHEN and CDR2 SYDVKM. This CDR3 is built from 16 residues. CDR3 DNA: TGTGCCAGCAGGAGGGGAAAGACTAGCTGGTCCTACGAGCAGTACTTC. Translated: CASRRGKTSWSYEQYF.

The rearrangement joins TRBV5-4 to TRBJ1-1; D ambiguous. Trimming pared 0 bases from V and 1 base from J, leaving 7 bases between. The CDR3 sequence is 14 residues long. Germline V gives CDR1 SGHNT, CDR2 YYREEE (reference sequence). The CDR3 loop reads CASSLGGGNTEAFF. The CDR3 DNA is TGTGCCAGCAGCTTGGGCGGAGGGAACACTGAAGCTTTCTTT.

This clone was counted between two and nine times. V is TRBV7-3 and J is TRBJ2-7, with D uncertain. Germline V gene lookup returns CDR1 SGHTA and CDR2 FQGTGA. V was cut by 0 bases and J by 5 bases, with 17 bases left in between. This CDR3 contains 16 residues. This CDR3 reads CASSLTPLLPRNEQYF. DNA of the CDR3: TGTGCCAGCAGCTTAACGCCCCTGCTCCCGCGGAACGAGCAGTACTTC.

The V gene is TRBV28, the J gene TRBJ1-2, with D possibly being TRBD1 (5 bases). CDR3 size: 15 residues. Germline loops: CDR1 MDHEN, CDR2 SYDVKM. Between the trimmed V and J ends, which lost 2 bases and 5 bases, there was a span of 15 bases. The CDR3 protein is CASSLNPLTGYGYTF. In nucleotides, the CDR3 is TGTGCCAGCAGTTTAAACCCCCTCACAGGTTATGGCTACACCTTC.

The chain employs TRBV6-5 and TRBJ1-6, with D possibly matching TRBD1 (6 bases). The V gene's germline CDR1 is MNHEY and CDR2 SVGAGI. V gave up 6 bases and J gave up 5 bases, with 14 bases separating them. The CDR3 is made up of 15 amino acids. The CDR3 region is CASSSQDSNNSPLHF. Here the CDR3 DNA reads TGTGCCAGCAGCTCCCAGGACAGTAATAATTCACCCCTCCACTTT.

The sample holds many counts of this clone. This sequence joins TRBV11-2 and TRBJ1-2; 11 bases match TRBD1. Germline trimming cut 5 bases from V and 3 bases from J; bases unmatched to any gene: 5. Germline V gives CDR1 SGHAT, CDR2 FQNNGV. The CDR3 totals 15 residues. The CDR3 nucleotides read TGTGCCAGCAGCCCCGGGACAGGGGGTGACTATGGCTACACCTTC. This codes for CASSPGTGGDYGYTF.

The chain employs TRBV2 and TRBJ1-6; possibly TRBD1 for D (6 bases). The V end was cut by 2 bases, the J end by 7 bases, with 12 bases between. Per the germline V gene, CDR1 is SNHLY and CDR2 is FYNNEI. This CDR3 comprises 15 residues. In DNA, the CDR3 is TGTGCCAGCAGTGAACAGGGGCGTCAGAATTCACCCCTCCACTTT. It is translated as CASSEQGRQNSPLHF.

This clone was seen only once. CDR3 amino acids: CASSRGISSPLHF. DNA of the CDR3: TGCGCCAGCAGTAGGGGGATATCGTCACCCCTCCACTTT. The rearrangement uses TRBV10-1 and TRBJ1-6, with D perhaps matching TRBD1 (6 bases). This CDR3 has 13 amino acids. V gave up 5 bases and J gave up 10 bases, with 12 bases separating them. CDR1 and CDR2 (germline): WNHNN, SYGVQD (reference sequence).

This sequence joins TRBV5-1 and TRBJ1-1; 10 nucleotides agree with TRBD1. V lost 3 bases and J lost 1; bases outside the gene matches: 12. The germline CDR1 and CDR2 sequences are SGHRS and YFSETQ. The CDR3 is 18 residues long. The CDR3 DNA is TGCGCCAGCAGCTCCGGGACAGGGGCTTGGGGAACGAACACTGAAGCTTTCTTT. This sequence encodes CASSSGTGAWGTNTEAFF.

Concerning this clone: Other DNA sequences in the same sample also yield this CDR3. V usage is TRBV5-1 and J usage is TRBJ2-5, with 7 bases lining up with TRBD2. The CDR3 is 14 amino acids. The germline V gene has CDR1 SGHRS and CDR2 YFSETQ. V trimming: 0 bases; J trimming: 5 bases; junction bases outside the gene matches: 4. Written as DNA, the CDR3 is TGCGCCAGCAGCTTGGCAGCGGGGAGGGAGACCCAGTACTTC. Translated, it gives CASSLAAGRETQYF.

The chain carries TRBV14 and TRBJ1-2; D remains unclear. Germline CDR1 SGHDN, CDR2 FVKESK. CDR3 length equals 15 residues. With 2 bases removed from V and 3 bases from J, the gap between germline ends came to 13 bases. The chain's CDR3 is CASSQRRSPYYGYTF. Here the CDR3 DNA reads TGTGCCAGCAGCCAAAGGAGGTCACCATACTATGGCTACACCTTC.

This clone showed up just a few times. This chain links TRBV7-8 with TRBJ1-2, with TRBD1 as a possible D gene (5 bases). This CDR3 is built from 15 residues. The V gene lost 1 base and the J gene lost 0 bases, with 9 bases spanning the gap. Germline V gene data show CDR1 as SGHVS and CDR2 as FQNEAQ. The CDR3 is CASSLETGPNYGYTF. The CDR3, as DNA: TGTGCCAGCAGCTTAGAAACAGGCCCTAACTATGGCTACACCTTC.

This chain links TRBV11-2 with TRBJ2-3; 9 bases line up with TRBD1. The CDR3 loop spans 16 amino acids. Germline CDR1 SGHAT, CDR2 FQNNGV. The junction had 6 bases not matched to a gene; V was cut back by 4 bases and J by 1 base. CDR3 protein: CASSYYRDRGTDTQYF. The CDR3 DNA reads as TGTGCCAGCAGCTACTACCGGGACAGGGGCACAGATACGCAGTATTTT.